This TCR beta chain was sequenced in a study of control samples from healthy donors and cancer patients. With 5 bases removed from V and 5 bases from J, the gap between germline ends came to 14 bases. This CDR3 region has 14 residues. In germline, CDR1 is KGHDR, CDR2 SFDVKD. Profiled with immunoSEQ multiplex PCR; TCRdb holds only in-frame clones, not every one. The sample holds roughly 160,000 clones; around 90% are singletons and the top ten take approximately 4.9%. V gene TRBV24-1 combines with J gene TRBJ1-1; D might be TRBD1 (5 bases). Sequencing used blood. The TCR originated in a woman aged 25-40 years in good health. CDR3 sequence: CATSVGDQGTEAFF. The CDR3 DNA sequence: TGTGCCACCAGTGTTGGGGACCAAGGGACTGAAGCTTTCTTT.